Here is one TCR beta chain with its context. Its antigen is currently unknown. A much larger clone lies a single base off, so this may be a read error. This library used around 400 ng RNA and molecular barcoded adaptors spanning alpha/delta and beta/gamma chains. TCRdb processed the reads anew with MiXCR; each CDR3 protein has one entry. The sample carries about 46,000 distinct CDR3 sequences, 20% recorded once. This specimen comes from a study of read filtering for tumor transcriptome and immune sequencing. Study details: 8 or 9 patients were R-ISS I, roughly 17 were R-ISS II, 6 or 7 were R-ISS III. Whole-transcriptome libraries were prepared after DNase treatment. Overall study findings and caveats: Without single-read clonotypes, shared clonotype proportions correlated more between IR-seq and RNA-seq.

The V gene's germline CDR1 is LGHDT and CDR2 YNNKEL (reference sequence). The CDR3 consists of 15 residues. The chain is built from TRBV3-1 and TRBJ2-1; D not certain. The source material was a population of CD138-negative cells sorted from bone marrow. The sequence derives from a donor over 35 with multiple myeloma. The CDR3 loop reads CAGSQDYPYYNEQFF. The CDR3, as DNA: TGTGCCGGCAGCCAAGATTATCCCTACTACAATGAGCAGTTCTTC.